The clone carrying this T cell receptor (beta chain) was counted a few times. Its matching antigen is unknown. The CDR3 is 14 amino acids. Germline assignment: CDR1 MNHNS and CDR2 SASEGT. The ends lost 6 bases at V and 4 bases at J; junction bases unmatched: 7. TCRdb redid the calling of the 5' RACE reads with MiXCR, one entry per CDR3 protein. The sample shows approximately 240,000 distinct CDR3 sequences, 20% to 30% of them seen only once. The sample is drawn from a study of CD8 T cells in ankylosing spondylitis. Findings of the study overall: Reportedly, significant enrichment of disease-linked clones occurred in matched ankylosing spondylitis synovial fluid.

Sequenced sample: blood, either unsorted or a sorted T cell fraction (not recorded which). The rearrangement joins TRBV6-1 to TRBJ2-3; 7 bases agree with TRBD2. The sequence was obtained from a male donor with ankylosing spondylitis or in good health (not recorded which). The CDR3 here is CASSGEGRADTQYF. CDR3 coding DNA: TGTGCCAGCAGCGGGGAGGGGCGGGCAGATACGCAGTATTTT.